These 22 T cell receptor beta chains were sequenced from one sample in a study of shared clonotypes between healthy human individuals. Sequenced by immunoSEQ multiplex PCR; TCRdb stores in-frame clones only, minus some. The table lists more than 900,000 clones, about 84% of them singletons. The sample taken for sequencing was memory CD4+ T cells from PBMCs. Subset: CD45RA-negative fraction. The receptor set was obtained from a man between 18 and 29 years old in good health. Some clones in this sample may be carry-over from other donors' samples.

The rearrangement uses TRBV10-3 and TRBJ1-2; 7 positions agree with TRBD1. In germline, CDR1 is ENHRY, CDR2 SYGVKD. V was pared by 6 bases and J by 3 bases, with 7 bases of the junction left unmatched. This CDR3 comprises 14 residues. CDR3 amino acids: CAIRRQGMDYGYTF. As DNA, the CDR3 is TGTGCCATCAGACGACAGGGAATGGACTATGGCTACACCTTC.

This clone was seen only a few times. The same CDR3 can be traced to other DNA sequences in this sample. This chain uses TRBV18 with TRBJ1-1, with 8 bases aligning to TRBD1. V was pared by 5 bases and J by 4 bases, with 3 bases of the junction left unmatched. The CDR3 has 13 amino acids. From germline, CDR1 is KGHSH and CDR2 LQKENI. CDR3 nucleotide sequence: TGTGCCAGCTCAGCCGACAGGGGCACTGAAGCTTTCTTT. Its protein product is CASSADRGTEAFF.

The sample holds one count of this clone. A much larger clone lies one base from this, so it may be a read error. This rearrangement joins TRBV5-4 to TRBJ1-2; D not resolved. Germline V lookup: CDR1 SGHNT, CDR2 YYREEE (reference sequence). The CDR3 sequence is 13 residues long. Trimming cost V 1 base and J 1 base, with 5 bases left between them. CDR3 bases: TGTGCCAGCAGCTTGAACAGTAACTATGGCTACACCTTC. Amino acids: CASSLNSNYGYTF.

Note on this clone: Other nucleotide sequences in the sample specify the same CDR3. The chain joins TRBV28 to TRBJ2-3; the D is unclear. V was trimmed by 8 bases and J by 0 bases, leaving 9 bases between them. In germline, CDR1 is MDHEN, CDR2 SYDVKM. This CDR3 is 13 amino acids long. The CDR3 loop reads CASSSPSTDTQYF. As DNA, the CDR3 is TGTGCCAGCTCGAGCCCGAGCACAGATACGCAGTATTTT. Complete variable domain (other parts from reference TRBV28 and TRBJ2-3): DVKVTQSSRYLVKRTGEKVFLECVQDMDHENMFWYRQDPGLGLRLIYFSYDVKMKEKGDIPEGYSVSREKKERFSLILESASTNQTSMYLCASSSPSTDTQYFGPGTRLTVL.

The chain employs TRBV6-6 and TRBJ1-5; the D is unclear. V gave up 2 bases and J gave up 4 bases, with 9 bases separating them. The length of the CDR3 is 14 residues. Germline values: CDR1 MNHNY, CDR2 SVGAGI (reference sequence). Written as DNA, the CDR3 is TGTGCCAGCAGTTACGACGGAGCTAATCAGCCCCAGCATTTT. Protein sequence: CASSYDGANQPQHF.

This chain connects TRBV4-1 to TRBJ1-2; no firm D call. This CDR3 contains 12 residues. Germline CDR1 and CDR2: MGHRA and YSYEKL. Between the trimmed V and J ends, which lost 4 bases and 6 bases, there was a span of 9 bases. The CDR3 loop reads CASSPPSHGYTF. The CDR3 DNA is TGCGCCAGCAGCCCACCTTCCCATGGCTACACCTTC.

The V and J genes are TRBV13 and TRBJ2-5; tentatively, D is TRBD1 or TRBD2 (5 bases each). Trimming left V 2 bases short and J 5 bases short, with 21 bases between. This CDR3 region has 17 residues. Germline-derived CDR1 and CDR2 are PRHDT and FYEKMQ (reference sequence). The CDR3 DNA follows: TGTGCCAGCAGCTTAAGACCCGGGGCAGGGTATGGTGAGACCCAGTACTTC. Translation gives CASSLRPGAGYGETQYF.

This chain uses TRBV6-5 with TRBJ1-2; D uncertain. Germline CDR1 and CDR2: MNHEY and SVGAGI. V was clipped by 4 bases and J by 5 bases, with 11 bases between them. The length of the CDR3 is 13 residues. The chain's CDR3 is CASSSVPEYGYTF. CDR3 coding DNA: TGTGCCAGCAGTTCGGTGCCGGAATATGGCTACACCTTC.

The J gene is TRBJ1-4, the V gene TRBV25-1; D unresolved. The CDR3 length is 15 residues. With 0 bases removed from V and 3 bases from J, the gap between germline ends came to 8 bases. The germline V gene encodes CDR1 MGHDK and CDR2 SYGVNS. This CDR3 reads CASSEYQDPNEKLFF. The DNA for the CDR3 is TGTGCCAGCAGTGAATATCAGGATCCTAATGAAAAACTGTTTTTT. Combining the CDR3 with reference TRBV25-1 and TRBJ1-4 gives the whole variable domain EADIYQTPRYLVIGTGKKITLECSQTMGHDKMYWYQQDPGMELHLIHYSYGVNSTEKGDLSSESTVSRIRTEHFPLTLESARPSHTSQYLCASSEYQDPNEKLFFGSGTQLSVL.

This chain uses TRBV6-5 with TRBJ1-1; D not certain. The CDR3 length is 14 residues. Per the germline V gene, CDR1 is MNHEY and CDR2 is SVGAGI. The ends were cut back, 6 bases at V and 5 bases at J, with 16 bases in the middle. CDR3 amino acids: CASRPPVTLTEAFF. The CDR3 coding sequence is TGTGCCAGCAGACCACCCGTAACACTGACTGAAGCTTTCTTT.

The CDR3 nucleotides are TGTGCCAGCAGCTTAAGATTTAGGGACTATGGCTACACCTTC. It translates to CASSLRFRDYGYTF. The V call is TRBV7-2, the J call TRBJ1-2; D unclear. Trimming removed 2 bases at V and 3 bases at J, with 10 bases between. CDR1 SGHTA and CDR2 FQGNSA come from the germline V gene. The CDR3 extends over 14 amino acids.

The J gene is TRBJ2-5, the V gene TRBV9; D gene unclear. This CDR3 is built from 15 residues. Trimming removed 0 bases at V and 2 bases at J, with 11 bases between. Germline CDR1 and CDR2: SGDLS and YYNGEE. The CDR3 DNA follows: TGTGCCAGCAGCGTAGGGGCCAGTTCTCAAGAGACCCAGTACTTC. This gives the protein CASSVGASSQETQYF.

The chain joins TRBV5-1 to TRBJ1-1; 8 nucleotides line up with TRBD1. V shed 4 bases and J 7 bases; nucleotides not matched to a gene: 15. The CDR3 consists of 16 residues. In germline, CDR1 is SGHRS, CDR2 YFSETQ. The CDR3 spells CASSGGQVREGFEAFF. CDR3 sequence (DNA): TGCGCCAGCAGCGGGGGACAGGTGCGGGAAGGGTTTGAAGCTTTCTTT.

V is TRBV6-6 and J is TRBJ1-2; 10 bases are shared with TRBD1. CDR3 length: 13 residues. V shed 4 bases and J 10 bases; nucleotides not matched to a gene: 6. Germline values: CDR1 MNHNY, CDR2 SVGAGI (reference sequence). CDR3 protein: CASSSGQGLVYTF. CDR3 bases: TGTGCCAGCAGTTCGGGACAGGGGCTTGTCTACACCTTC.

Here the CDR3 reads CASSPGGSGAGFERFF. DNA of the CDR3: TGTGCCAGCAGCCCCGGGGGCTCCGGGGCTGGTTTTGAAAGGTTCTTC. This rearrangement joins TRBV7-2 to TRBJ2-1; possibly TRBD1 or TRBD2 for D (6 bases each). This CDR3 is 16 amino acids long. Germline loops: CDR1 SGHTA, CDR2 FQGNSA. The V and J ends lost 5 bases and 15 bases respectively, with 29 bases between them. Full variable domain (missing parts from reference TRBV7-2 and TRBJ2-1): GAGVSQSPSNKVTEKGKDVELRCDPISGHTALYWYRQSLGQGLEFLIYFQGNSAPDKSGLPSDRFSAERTGGSVSTLTIQRTQQEDSAVYLCASSPGGSGAGFERFFGPGTRLTVL.

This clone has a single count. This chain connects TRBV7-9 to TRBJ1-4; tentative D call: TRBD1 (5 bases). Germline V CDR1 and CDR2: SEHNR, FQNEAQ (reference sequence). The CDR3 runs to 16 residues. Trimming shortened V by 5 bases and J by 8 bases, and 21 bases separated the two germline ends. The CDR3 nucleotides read TGTGCCAGCAGCGCAATTGGGGACCCCTGGGGGGAAAAACTGTTTTTT. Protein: CASSAIGDPWGEKLFF.

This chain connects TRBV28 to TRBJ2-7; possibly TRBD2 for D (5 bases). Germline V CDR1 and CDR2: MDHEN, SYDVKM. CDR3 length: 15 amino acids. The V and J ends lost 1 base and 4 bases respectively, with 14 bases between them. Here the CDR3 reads CASSLSAEGDYEQYF. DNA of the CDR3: TGTGCCAGCAGTTTATCGGCAGAGGGAGATTACGAGCAGTACTTC.

The CDR3 region is CASSPIPGAGGPLEQYF. The CDR3 nucleotides are TGTGCCAGCAGTCCGATCCCCGGGGCGGGAGGGCCTCTCGAGCAGTACTTC. The V and J genes are TRBV28 and TRBJ2-7; 9 nucleotides align to TRBD2. CDR1 and CDR2 from the germline V gene are MDHEN and SYDVKM. The CDR3 is 17 amino acids. Losses at the gene ends were 5 bases for V and 6 bases for J; bases not matched to a gene: 17. The full variable domain, completed using reference TRBV28 and TRBJ2-7, is DVKVTQSSRYLVKRTGEKVFLECVQDMDHENMFWYRQDPGLGLRLIYFSYDVKMKEKGDIPEGYSVSREKKERFSLILESASTNQTSMYLCASSPIPGAGGPLEQYFGPGTRLTVT.

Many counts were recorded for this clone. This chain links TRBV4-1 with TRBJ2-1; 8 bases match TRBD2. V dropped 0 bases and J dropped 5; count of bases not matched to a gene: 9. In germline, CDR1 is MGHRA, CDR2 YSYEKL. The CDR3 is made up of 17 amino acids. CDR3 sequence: CASSQDTGGVSHNEQFF. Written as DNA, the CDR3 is TGCGCCAGCAGCCAAGATACCGGGGGGGTCAGTCACAATGAGCAGTTCTTC.

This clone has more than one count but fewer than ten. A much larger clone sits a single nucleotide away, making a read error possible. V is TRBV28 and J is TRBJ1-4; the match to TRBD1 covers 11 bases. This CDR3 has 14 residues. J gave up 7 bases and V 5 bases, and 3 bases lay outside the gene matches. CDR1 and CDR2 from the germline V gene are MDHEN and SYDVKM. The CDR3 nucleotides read TGTGCCAGCAGTCGGACAGGGGGCGGTGAAAAACTGTTTTTT. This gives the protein CASSRTGGGEKLFF.

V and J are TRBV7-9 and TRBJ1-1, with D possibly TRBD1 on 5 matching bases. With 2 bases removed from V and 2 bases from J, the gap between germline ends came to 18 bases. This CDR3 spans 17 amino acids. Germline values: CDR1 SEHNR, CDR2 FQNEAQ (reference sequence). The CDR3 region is CASSLSPLARDNTEAFF. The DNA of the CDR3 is TGTGCCAGCAGCTTATCCCCCCTCGCCAGGGATAACACTGAAGCTTTCTTT.

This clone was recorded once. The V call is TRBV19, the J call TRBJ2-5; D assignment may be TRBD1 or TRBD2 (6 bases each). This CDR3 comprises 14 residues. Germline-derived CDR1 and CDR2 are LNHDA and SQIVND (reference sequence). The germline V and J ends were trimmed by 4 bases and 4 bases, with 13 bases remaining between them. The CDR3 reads CASSRLGGLETQYF. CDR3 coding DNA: TGTGCCAGTAGTAGATTAGGGGGACTAGAGACCCAGTACTTC.